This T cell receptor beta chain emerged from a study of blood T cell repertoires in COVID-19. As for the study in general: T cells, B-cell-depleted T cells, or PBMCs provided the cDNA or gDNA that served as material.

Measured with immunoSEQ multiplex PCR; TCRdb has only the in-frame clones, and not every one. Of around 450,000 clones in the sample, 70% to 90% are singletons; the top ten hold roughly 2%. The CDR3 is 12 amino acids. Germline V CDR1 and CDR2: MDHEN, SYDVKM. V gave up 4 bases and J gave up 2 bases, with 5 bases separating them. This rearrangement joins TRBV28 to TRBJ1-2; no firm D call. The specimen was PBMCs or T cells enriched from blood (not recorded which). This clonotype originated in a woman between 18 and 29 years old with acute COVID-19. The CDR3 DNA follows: TGTGCCAGCAGTTCGGGGAACTATGGCTACACCTTC. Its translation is CASSSGNYGYTF.